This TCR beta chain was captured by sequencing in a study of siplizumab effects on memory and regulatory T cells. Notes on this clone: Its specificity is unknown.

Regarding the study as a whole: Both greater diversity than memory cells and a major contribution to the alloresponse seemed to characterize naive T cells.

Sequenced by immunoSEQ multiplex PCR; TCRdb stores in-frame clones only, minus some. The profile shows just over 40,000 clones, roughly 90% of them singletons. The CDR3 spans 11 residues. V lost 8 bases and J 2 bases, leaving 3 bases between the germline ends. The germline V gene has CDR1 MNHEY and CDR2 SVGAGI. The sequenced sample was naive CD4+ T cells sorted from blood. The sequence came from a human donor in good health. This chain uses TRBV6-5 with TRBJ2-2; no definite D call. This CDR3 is CASSNTGELFF. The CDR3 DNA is TGTGCCAGCTCCAACACCGGGGAGCTGTTTTTT.